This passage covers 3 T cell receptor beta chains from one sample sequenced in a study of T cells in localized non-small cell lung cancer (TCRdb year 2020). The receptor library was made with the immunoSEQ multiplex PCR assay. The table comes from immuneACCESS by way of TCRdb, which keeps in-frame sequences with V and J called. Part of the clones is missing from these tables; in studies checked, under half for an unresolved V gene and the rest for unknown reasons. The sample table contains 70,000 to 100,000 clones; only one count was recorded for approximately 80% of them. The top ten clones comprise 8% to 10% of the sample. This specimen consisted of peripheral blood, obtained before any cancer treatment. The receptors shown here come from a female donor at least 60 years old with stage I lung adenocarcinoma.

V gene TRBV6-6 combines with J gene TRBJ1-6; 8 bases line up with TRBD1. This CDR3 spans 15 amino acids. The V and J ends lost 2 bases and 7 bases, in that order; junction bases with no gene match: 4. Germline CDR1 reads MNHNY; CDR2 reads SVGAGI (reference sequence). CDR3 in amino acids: CASSYQGAKNSPLHF. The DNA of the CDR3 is TGTGCCAGCAGTTACCAGGGGGCCAAGAATTCACCCCTCCACTTT.

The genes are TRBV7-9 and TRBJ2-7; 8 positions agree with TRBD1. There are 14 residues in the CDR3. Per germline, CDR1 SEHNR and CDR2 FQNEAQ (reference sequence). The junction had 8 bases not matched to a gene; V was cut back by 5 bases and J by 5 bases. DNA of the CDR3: TGTGCCAGCAGCCCCCGACAGGGGTACAACGAGCAGTACTTC. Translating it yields CASSPRQGYNEQYF.

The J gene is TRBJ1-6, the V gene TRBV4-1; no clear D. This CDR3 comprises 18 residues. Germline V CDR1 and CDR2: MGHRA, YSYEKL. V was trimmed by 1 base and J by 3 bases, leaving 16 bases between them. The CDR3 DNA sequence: TGCGCCAGCAGCCAAGTTGATATGGGCCTCCGCTATAATTCACCCCTCCACTTT. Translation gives CASSQVDMGLRYNSPLHF.